This T cell receptor (beta chain) was recovered during a study of glioma-infiltrating T cells. TCR alpha and beta CDR3 regions were amplified from RNA using iRepertoire nested multiplex PCR. Via MiXCR, TCRdb re-called the multiplex PCR reads, giving one row per CDR3 protein. The table includes roughly 3,200 distinct CDR3 sequences, around 86% detected once. Comment on this clonotype: As an off-target read in a library built for alpha chains, this beta chain has a frequency of little significance.

The V gene lost 2 bases and the J gene lost 12 bases, with 11 bases spanning the gap. The germline CDR1 and CDR2 sequences are LNHNV and YYDKDF (reference sequence). The CDR3 is 12 amino acids. The source is a human donor with low-grade glioma or glioblastoma, undergoing nonglioma brain surgery, or in good health (not recorded which). Sequencing was performed on glioma tissue, nonneoplastic brain tissue, or PBMCs (not recorded which). J is TRBJ1-5 and V is TRBV15; D unclear. CDR3 DNA sequence: TGTGCCACCAGCAGAACTGGACGGCACCAGCATTTT. Protein: CATSRTGRHQHF.